This TCR beta chain was retrieved from a study of beta chain features in type 1 diabetes. Whole-study findings and limits: Type 1 diabetes patients had TCRB CDR3s that were shorter (moderately but significantly so) in all four CD4+ subsets. In cDNA sequencing, cells with high TCR expression could be over-represented.

CDR1 and CDR2 from the germline V gene are SGHAT and FQNNGV. CDR3 length: 15 residues. Germline trimming cut 1 base from V and 6 bases from J; bases unmatched to any gene: 0. On this clone: Its antigen is undetermined.

Investigators reverse transcribed all isolated RNA, so they sequenced expressed TCRB transcripts. TCRdb's table, derived via immunoSEQ multiplex PCR, lists solely in-frame clones and lacks some. Found here are around 250,000 clones, more than 11% of them singletons; the top ten hold 0.015% to 0.02%. The V and J genes are TRBV11-2 and TRBJ2-1, with TRBD2 identical over 13 bases. Sequenced: naive CD4+ T cells from blood. This receptor was identified in a man aged 25 to 40 with type 1 diabetes. CDR3 in amino acids: CASSLGLAGGNEQFF. Written as DNA, the CDR3 is TGTGCCAGCAGCTTAGGACTAGCGGGGGGCAATGAGCAGTTCTTC.